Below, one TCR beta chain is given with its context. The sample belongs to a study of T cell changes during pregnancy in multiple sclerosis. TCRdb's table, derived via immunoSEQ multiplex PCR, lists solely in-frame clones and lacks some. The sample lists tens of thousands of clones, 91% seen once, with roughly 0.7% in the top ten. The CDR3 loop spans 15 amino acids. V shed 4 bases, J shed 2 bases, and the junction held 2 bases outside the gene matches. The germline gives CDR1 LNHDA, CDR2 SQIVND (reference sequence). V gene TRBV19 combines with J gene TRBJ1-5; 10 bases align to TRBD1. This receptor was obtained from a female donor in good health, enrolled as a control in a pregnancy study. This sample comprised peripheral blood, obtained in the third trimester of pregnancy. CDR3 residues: CASSSGQGGNQPQHF. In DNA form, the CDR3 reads TGTGCCAGTAGTAGCGGACAGGGGGGCAATCAGCCCCAGCATTTT.